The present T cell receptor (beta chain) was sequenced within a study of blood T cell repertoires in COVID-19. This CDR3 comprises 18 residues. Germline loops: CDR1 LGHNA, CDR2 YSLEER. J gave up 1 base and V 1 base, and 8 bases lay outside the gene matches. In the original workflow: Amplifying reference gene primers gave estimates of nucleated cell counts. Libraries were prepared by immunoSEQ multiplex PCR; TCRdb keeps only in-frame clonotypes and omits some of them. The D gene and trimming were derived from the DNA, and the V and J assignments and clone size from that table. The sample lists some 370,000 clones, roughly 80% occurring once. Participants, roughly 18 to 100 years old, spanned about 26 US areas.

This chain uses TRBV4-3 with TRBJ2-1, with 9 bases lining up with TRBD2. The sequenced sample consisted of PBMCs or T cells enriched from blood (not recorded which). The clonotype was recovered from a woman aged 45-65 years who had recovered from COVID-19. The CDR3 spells CASSQVFPSGVSYNEQFF. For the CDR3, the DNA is TGCGCCAGCAGCCAAGTATTCCCTAGCGGGGTGTCCTACAATGAGCAGTTCTTC.